This entry features one T cell receptor beta chain sequence. Its antigen is not identified. In the authors' workflow: For papillary thyroid cancer, a distant-metastasis classifier was constructed from CDR3 differences observed across clinicopathological groups. TCRdb recomputed clones from the PCR reads via MiXCR. The V and J calls here are based on TCRdb, not the publication. Of about 59,000 clones listed, 15% to 20% are singletons. The source of the sample is a study of metastatic and nonmetastatic thyroid tumors. For the study at large: Where malignant and benign thyroid patients were concerned, repertoires were compared across blood and tumor or nodule tissue. Regarding the study as a whole: It was reported that TCR beta diversity was significantly higher in malignant thyroid tumors than benign nodules, in blood and tumor.

Treatment of any kind had been given to no patient before thyroid surgery. Sequenced sample: blood. The TCR sequence derives from a male donor with papillary thyroid cancer or a benign thyroid nodule (not recorded which). Some clones in this sample may be carry-over from other donors' samples.

The CDR3 region is CASSECAGSTDTQYF. In DNA form, the CDR3 reads TGTGCCAGCAGTGAGTGTGCAGGGAGTACAGATACGCAGTATTTT. The V and J genes are TRBV6-4 and TRBJ2-3; either TRBD1 or TRBD2 may supply D (5 bases each). In germline, CDR1 is MRHNA, CDR2 SNTAGT. The CDR3 contains 15 residues. V lost 3 bases and J lost 3, with 13 bases in between.